The source of this T cell receptor beta chain is a study of blood T cells in healthy people across ages. Germline CDR1 reads SGHRS; CDR2 reads YFSETQ. Trimming shortened V by 0 bases and J by 15 bases, and 13 bases separated the two germline ends. CDR3 length: 12 residues. Alongside a J-beta primer mix, a sample-barcoded 5' primer served in a second PCR lasting roughly 7 to 11 cycles. TCRdb analysed the 5' RACE reads with MiXCR anew, one entry per CDR3 protein. The profile shows hundreds of thousands of distinct CDR3 sequences, roughly 49% of them singletons. This chain uses TRBV5-1 with TRBJ2-4; either TRBD1 or TRBD2 may supply D (6 bases each). The sample was blood. The receptor was derived from a woman aged 55-75 years in good health. The CDR3 region is CASSLEGGMTYF. For the CDR3, the DNA is TGCGCCAGCAGCTTGGAGGGGGGAATGACGTACTTC. Full variable domain (outside the CDR3, taken from reference TRBV5-1 and TRBJ2-4): KAGVTQTPRYLIKTRGQQVTLSCSPISGHRSVSWYQQTPGQGLQFLFEYFSETQRNKGNFPGRFSGRQFSNSRSEMNVSTLELGDSALYLCASSLEGGMTYFGAGTRLSVL.